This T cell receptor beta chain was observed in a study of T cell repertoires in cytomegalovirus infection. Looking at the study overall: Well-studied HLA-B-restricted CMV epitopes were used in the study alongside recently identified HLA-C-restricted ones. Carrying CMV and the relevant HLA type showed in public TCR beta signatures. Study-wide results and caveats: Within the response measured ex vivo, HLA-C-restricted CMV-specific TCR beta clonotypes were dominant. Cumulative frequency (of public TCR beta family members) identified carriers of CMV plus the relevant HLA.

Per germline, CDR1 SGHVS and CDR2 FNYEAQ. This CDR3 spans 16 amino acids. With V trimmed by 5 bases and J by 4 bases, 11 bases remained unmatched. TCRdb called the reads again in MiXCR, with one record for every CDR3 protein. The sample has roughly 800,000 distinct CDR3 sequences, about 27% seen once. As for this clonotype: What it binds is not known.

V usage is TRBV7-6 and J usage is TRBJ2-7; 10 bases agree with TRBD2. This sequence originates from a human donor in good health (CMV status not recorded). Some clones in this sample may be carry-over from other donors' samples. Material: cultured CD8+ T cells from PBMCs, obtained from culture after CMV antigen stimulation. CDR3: CASSASGGASVYEQYF. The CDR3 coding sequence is TGTGCCAGCAGCGCCAGCGGGGGGGCAAGCGTGTACGAGCAGTACTTC.